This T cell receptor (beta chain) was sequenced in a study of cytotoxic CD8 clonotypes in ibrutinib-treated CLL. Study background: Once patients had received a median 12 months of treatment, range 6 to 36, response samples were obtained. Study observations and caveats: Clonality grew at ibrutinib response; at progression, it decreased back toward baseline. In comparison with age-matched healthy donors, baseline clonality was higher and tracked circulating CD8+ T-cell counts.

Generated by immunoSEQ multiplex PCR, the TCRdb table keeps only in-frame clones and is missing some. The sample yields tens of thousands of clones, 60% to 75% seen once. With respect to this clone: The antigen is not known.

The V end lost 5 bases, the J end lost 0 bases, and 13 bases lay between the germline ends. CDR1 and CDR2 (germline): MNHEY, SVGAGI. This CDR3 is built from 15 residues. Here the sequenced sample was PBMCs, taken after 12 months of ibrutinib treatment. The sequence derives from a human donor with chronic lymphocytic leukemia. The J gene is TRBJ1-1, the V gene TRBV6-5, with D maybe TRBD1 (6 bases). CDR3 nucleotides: TGTGCCAGCAGTCCCTCAGGGGAGATGAACACTGAAGCTTTCTTT. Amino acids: CASSPSGEMNTEAFF.